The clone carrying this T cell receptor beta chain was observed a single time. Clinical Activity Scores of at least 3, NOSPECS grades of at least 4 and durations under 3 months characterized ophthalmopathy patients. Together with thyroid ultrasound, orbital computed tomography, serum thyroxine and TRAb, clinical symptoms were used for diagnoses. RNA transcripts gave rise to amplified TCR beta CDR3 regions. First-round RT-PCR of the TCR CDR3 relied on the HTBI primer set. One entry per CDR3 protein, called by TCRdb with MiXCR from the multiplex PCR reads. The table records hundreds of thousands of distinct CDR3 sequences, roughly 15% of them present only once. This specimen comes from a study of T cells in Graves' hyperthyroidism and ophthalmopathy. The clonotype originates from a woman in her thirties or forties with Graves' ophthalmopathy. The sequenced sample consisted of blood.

CDR3 bases: TGCAGTGCTAGAGTCCTCAGGTCTAGCACAGATACGCAGTATTTT. As protein: CSARVLRSSTDTQYF. The rearrangement links TRBV20-1 to TRBJ2-3; D uncertain. Trimming took 1 base from V and 0 from J, leaving 11 bases between them. CDR3 length: 15 residues. Germline CDR1 reads DFQATT; CDR2 reads SNEGSKA (reference sequence).